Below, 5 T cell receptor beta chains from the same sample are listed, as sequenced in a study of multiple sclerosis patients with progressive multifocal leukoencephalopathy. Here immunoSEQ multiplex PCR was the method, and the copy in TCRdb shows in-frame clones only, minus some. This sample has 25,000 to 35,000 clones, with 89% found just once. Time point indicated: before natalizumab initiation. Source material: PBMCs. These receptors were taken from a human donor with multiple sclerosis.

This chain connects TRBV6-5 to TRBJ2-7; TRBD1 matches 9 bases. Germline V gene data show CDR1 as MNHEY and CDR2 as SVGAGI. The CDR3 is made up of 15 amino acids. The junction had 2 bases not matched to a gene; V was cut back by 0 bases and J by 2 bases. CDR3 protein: CASSYSRQGAYEQYF. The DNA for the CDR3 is TGTGCCAGCAGTTACTCGAGACAGGGGGCCTACGAGCAGTACTTC.

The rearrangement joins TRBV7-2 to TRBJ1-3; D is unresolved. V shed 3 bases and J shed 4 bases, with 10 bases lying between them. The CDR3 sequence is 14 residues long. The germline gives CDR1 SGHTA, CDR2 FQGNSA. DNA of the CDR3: TGTGCCAGCAGCTTTCGGGGATACGGAAACACCATATATTTT. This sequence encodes CASSFRGYGNTIYF.

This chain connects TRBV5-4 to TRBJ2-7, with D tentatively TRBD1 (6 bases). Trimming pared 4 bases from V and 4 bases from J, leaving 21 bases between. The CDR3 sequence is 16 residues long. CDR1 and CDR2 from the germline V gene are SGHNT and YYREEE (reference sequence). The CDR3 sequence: CASSLDPTGTIYEQYF. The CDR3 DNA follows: TGTGCCAGCAGCCTAGATCCGACAGGTACGATATACGAGCAGTACTTC.

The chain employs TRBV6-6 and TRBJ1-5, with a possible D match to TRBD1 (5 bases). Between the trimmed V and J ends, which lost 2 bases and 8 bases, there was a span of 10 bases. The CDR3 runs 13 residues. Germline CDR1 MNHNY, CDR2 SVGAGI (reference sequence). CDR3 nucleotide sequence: TGTGCCAGCAGTTACGGGCAGGGCAAGCCCCAGCATTTT. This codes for CASSYGQGKPQHF.

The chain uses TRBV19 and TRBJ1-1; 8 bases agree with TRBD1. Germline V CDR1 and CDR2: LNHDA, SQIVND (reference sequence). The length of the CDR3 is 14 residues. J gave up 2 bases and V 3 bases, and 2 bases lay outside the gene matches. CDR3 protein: CASSITGGNTEAFF. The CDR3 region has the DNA TGTGCCAGTAGTATTACAGGGGGTAACACTGAAGCTTTCTTT. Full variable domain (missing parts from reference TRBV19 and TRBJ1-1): DGGITQSPKYLFRKEGQNVTLSCEQNLNHDAMYWYRQDPGQGLRLIYYSQIVNDFQKGDIAEGYSVSREKKESFPLTVTSAQKNPTAFYLCASSITGGNTEAFFGQGTRLTVV.